A single sample gave rise to the 30 T cell receptor beta chains below, sequenced in a study of immune cell composition in non-small cell lung cancer. Measured with immunoSEQ multiplex PCR; TCRdb has only the in-frame clones, and not every one. Among 2,000 to 2,500 clones listed, under 85% were seen once. The specimen sequenced was lung tumor tissue. The receptors derive from a human donor with non-small cell lung cancer.

The chain's CDR3 is CSVGGNTYNEQFF. The CDR3 bases are TGCAGCGTTGGAGGCAACACCTACAATGAGCAGTTCTTC. V gene TRBV29-1 combines with J gene TRBJ2-1; D call uncertain. The germline V and J ends were trimmed by 4 bases and 2 bases, with 9 bases remaining between them. Germline CDR1 and CDR2: SQVTM and ANQGSEA. The CDR3 extends over 13 amino acids.

This clone was detected once. The chain carries TRBV4-2 and TRBJ2-1, with TRBD2 matching over 11 bases. The length of the CDR3 is 16 residues. Germline-derived CDR1 and CDR2 are LGHNA and YNFKEQ. J lost 4 bases, V lost 2 bases, and 4 bases had no gene match. CDR3 nucleotide sequence: TGTGCCAGCAGCCAAACACTAGCGGGGGAATACAATGAGCAGTTCTTC. The encoded protein is CASSQTLAGEYNEQFF.

The chain has TRBV7-2 and TRBJ1-2; D is uncertain. V lost 2 bases and J 0 bases, leaving 10 bases between the germline ends. This CDR3 is 15 amino acids long. Germline assignment: CDR1 SGHTA and CDR2 FQGNSA. This chain's CDR3 is CASSLQAAANYGYTF. The CDR3 bases are TGTGCCAGCAGCTTACAAGCCGCCGCTAACTATGGCTACACCTTC.

The chain links TRBV19 to TRBJ2-3; 15 bases match TRBD2. CDR1 and CDR2 from the germline V gene are LNHDA and SQIVND (reference sequence). This CDR3 has 17 amino acids. The junction had 3 bases not matched to a gene; V was cut back by 3 bases and J by 2 bases. The CDR3 sequence: CASSMGLAGGYTDTQYF. CDR3 bases: TGTGCCAGTAGTATGGGACTAGCGGGAGGTTACACAGATACGCAGTATTTT. Drawing the rest from reference TRBV19 and TRBJ2-3, the complete variable domain is DGGITQSPKYLFRKEGQNVTLSCEQNLNHDAMYWYRQDPGQGLRLIYYSQIVNDFQKGDIAEGYSVSREKKESFPLTVTSAQKNPTAFYLCASSMGLAGGYTDTQYFGPGTRLTVL.

The J gene is TRBJ1-3, the V gene TRBV7-9, with TRBD1 matching 7 bases. Germline CDR1 is SEHNR and CDR2 is FQNEAQ (reference sequence). This CDR3 is built from 15 residues. Unmatched junction bases numbered 0, after V lost 1 base and J lost 0 bases. In DNA form, the CDR3 reads TGTGCCAGCAGCTTAGACAGGGGCTCTGGAAACACCATATATTTT. It specifies CASSLDRGSGNTIYF.

The rearrangement joins TRBV28 to TRBJ2-1, with D tentatively TRBD1 (6 bases). There are 16 residues in the CDR3. Looked up from germline, CDR1 is MDHEN and CDR2 is SYDVKM. Between the trimmed V and J ends, which lost 1 base and 8 bases, there was a span of 18 bases. Here the CDR3 reads CASSLSSGAINDEQFF. CDR3 sequence (DNA): TGTGCCAGCAGTTTATCTTCAGGGGCAATCAACGATGAGCAGTTCTTC.

The chain combines TRBV19 with TRBJ1-4, with D uncertain. The CDR3 is 14 residues long. V was shortened by 6 bases and J by 10 bases, with 18 bases between the two germline ends. CDR1 and CDR2 (germline): LNHDA, SQIVND (reference sequence). CDR3 residues: CASRRQILGGKLFF. CDR3 DNA sequence: TGTGCCAGTAGGCGTCAAATTCTCGGAGGAAAACTGTTTTTT.

This chain links TRBV5-8 with TRBJ2-5; TRBD1 aligns across 7 bases. V lost 0 bases and J lost 7; bases outside the gene matches: 6. Germline V gene lookup returns CDR1 SGHTS and CDR2 YDEGEE. The CDR3 totals 14 residues. CDR3 nucleotides: TGTGCCAGCAGCTTGGACAGGGGTTGGAGGACCCAGTACTTC. Protein: CASSLDRGWRTQYF. The full variable domain, in which reference TRBV5-8 and TRBJ2-5 provide the parts outside the CDR3, is EAGVTQSPTHLIKTRGQQATLRCSPISGHTSVYWYQQALGLGLQFLLWYDEGEERNRGNFPPRFSGRQFPNYSSELNVNALELEDSALYLCASSLDRGWRTQYFGPGTRLLVL.

This chain connects TRBV27 to TRBJ2-7, with D maybe TRBD1 (5 bases). The CDR3 contains 12 residues. Trimming cost V 3 bases and J 5 bases, with 8 bases left between them. Germline V CDR1 and CDR2: MNHEY, SMNVEV (reference sequence). CDR3 protein: CASSFWGHEQYF. The CDR3 DNA follows: TGTGCCAGCAGTTTCTGGGGCCACGAGCAGTACTTC.

In DNA, the CDR3 is TGTGCCAGTAGTATCGGACTAGGGCGGGAGACCCAGTACTTC. Protein product: CASSIGLGRETQYF. This chain joins TRBV19 and TRBJ2-5; 7 nucleotides match TRBD2. The ends lost 3 bases at V and 5 bases at J; junction bases unmatched: 6. The V gene's germline CDR1 is LNHDA and CDR2 SQIVND (reference sequence). There are 14 residues in the CDR3. Looking up the rest from reference TRBV19 and TRBJ2-5 gives the full variable domain: DGGITQSPKYLFRKEGQNVTLSCEQNLNHDAMYWYRQDPGQGLRLIYYSQIVNDFQKGDIAEGYSVSREKKESFPLTVTSAQKNPTAFYLCASSIGLGRETQYFGPGTRLLVL.

The J gene is TRBJ1-1, the V gene TRBV5-6; D might be TRBD1 (5 bases). Germline V gene sequence: CDR1 SGHDT, CDR2 YYEEEE. V was cut by 0 bases and J by 1 base, with 10 bases left in between. This CDR3 spans 15 amino acids. The CDR3: CASSLGDWRNTEAFF. DNA for the CDR3: TGTGCCAGCAGCTTGGGGGACTGGAGGAACACTGAAGCTTTCTTT.

Notes on this clone: Additional DNA sequences in this sample encode the identical CDR3. CDR3 bases: TGTGCCAGCAGCCAAGACAGGGGGAACTATGGCTACACCTTC. Its translation is CASSQDRGNYGYTF. J is TRBJ1-2 and V is TRBV11-1; 9 bases align to TRBD1. J gave up 2 bases and V 5 bases, and 3 bases lay outside the gene matches. CDR3 length: 14 amino acids. Germline CDR1 reads SGHAT; CDR2 reads FQDESV (reference sequence).

The rearrangement uses TRBV4-3 and TRBJ2-7, with 16 bases identical to TRBD2. Germline values: CDR1 LGHNA, CDR2 YSLEER. The CDR3 consists of 17 residues. V gave up 0 bases and J gave up 7 bases; unmatched junction bases: 6. The CDR3 protein is CASSQEGLAGGPGEQYF. In nucleotides, the CDR3 is TGCGCCAGCAGCCAAGAGGGACTAGCGGGAGGGCCGGGGGAGCAGTACTTC.

The J gene is TRBJ2-1, the V gene TRBV7-9, with D perhaps matching TRBD1 (8 bases). Germline V CDR1 and CDR2: SEHNR, FQNEAQ (reference sequence). This CDR3 has 17 residues. The germline V and J ends were trimmed by 5 bases and 6 bases, with 23 bases remaining between them. The CDR3 nucleotides are TGTGCCAGCAGCCCAAGACAGGGGAGGGGTCAGGGCAATGAGCAGTTCTTC. Its protein is CASSPRQGRGQGNEQFF.

J is TRBJ2-3 and V is TRBV2, with 8 nucleotides matching TRBD2. Germline V gene lookup returns CDR1 SNHLY and CDR2 FYNNEI. The junction had 9 bases not matched to a gene; V was cut back by 8 bases and J by 2 bases. The CDR3 consists of 15 residues. The CDR3 sequence is CASGRRGVNTDTQYF. CDR3 DNA sequence: TGTGCCAGCGGAAGGCGGGGGGTTAACACAGATACGCAGTATTTT.

Here the CDR3 DNA reads TGTGCCGCGAGAAGGGACAGTACCTACGAGCAGTACTTC. It yields the protein CAARRDSTYEQYF. The V gene is TRBV6-6, the J gene TRBJ2-7; TRBD1 matches at 7 bases. This CDR3 is 13 amino acids long. Germline lookup yields CDR1 MNHNY and CDR2 SVGAGI (reference sequence). J was trimmed by 2 bases and V by 11 bases; bases with no gene match: 9.

This clone was seen a handful of times. CDR3 nucleotides: TGCGCCAGCAGCGTTGATTCAGGGACTGCTGAAGCTTTCTTT. Its protein is CASSVDSGTAEAFF. This sequence joins TRBV5-1 and TRBJ1-1; weak D call: TRBD1 (5 bases). Germline CDR1 reads SGHRS; CDR2 reads YFSETQ. The CDR3 length is 14 residues. Trimming left V 4 bases short and J 6 bases short, with 16 bases between.

This clone occurred a few times. CDR3 DNA sequence: TGTGCCAGTAGTGAGTCGGACAGGCCCTACGAGCAGTACTTC. This gives the protein CASSESDRPYEQYF. This chain uses TRBV19 with TRBJ2-7, with TRBD1 matching 7 bases. The ends lost 5 bases at V and 2 bases at J; junction bases unmatched: 6. There are 14 residues in the CDR3. CDR1 and CDR2 (germline): LNHDA, SQIVND (reference sequence).

This clone was counted a few times. The V gene is TRBV5-6, the J gene TRBJ2-5; the D gene is possibly TRBD2 (5 bases). CDR3 length: 14 residues. V was pared by 3 bases and J by 5 bases, with 14 bases between. The V gene's germline CDR1 is SGHDT and CDR2 YYEEEE. In DNA, the CDR3 is TGTGCCAGCAGCTCCGGGATTCCGGGGGAGACCCAGTACTTC. Its translation: CASSSGIPGETQYF.

This chain connects TRBV5-1 to TRBJ1-1; D remains ambiguous. The CDR3 has 12 amino acids. The germline V gene encodes CDR1 SGHRS and CDR2 YFSETQ. Trimming pared 7 bases from V and 1 base from J, leaving 8 bases between. The CDR3 coding sequence is TGCGCCAGCGTCGACTCGAACACTGAAGCTTTCTTT. This gives the protein CASVDSNTEAFF. Combining the CDR3 with reference TRBV5-1 and TRBJ1-1 gives the whole variable domain KAGVTQTPRYLIKTRGQQVTLSCSPISGHRSVSWYQQTPGQGLQFLFEYFSETQRNKGNFPGRFSGRQFSNSRSEMNVSTLELGDSALYLCASVDSNTEAFFGQGTRLTVV.

In its sample, this clone was seen once. The rearrangement joins TRBV5-1 to TRBJ2-2; a possible D gene is TRBD1 (6 bases). The V end lost 1 base, the J end lost 1 base, and 14 bases lay between the germline ends. The germline V gene has CDR1 SGHRS and CDR2 YFSETQ. This CDR3 is 17 amino acids long. Here the CDR3 reads CASSLSLGQMNTGELFF. The CDR3 region has the DNA TGCGCCAGCAGCTTGTCTTTAGGACAGATGAACACCGGGGAGCTGTTTTTT.

This clone has more than one count but fewer than ten. The J gene is TRBJ2-7, the V gene TRBV4-1, with 8 bases that match TRBD1. V gave up 2 bases and J gave up 2 bases; unmatched junction bases: 11. Germline CDR1 and CDR2: MGHRA and YSYEKL. This CDR3 region has 17 residues. DNA for the CDR3: TGCGCCAGCAGCCAAAGGATGAAGACAGGGGAGACCTACGAGCAGTACTTC. Its translation: CASSQRMKTGETYEQYF.

This clone appeared a few times. The genes are TRBV7-2 and TRBJ1-2, with 9 bases that match TRBD1. V was clipped by 4 bases and J by 3 bases; unmatched bases: 3. The CDR3 consists of 14 residues. Germline CDR1 is SGHTA and CDR2 is FQGNSA. The CDR3 nucleotides read TGTGCCAGCAGCTCCGGGACAGGGTACTATGGCTACACCTTC. Translated, it gives CASSSGTGYYGYTF.

V and J are TRBV19 and TRBJ2-1, with TRBD1 matching 8 bases. V lost 3 bases to trimming and J lost 5 bases; unmatched junction nucleotides: 6. The length of the CDR3 is 15 residues. CDR1 is LNHDA and CDR2 is SQIVND in the germline V gene (reference sequence). The DNA of the CDR3 is TGTGCCAGTAGTATGGACAGGGTGGAAAACAATGAGCAGTTCTTC. Translating it yields CASSMDRVENNEQFF.

This clone was detected only a few times. V usage is TRBV29-1 and J usage is TRBJ1-1; the match to TRBD1 covers 7 bases. Unmatched junction bases numbered 13, after V lost 5 bases and J lost 7 bases. CDR3 length: 14 amino acids. The germline gives CDR1 SQVTM, CDR2 ANQGSEA. CDR3 nucleotide sequence: TGCAGCGTTCTCGGACAGGAGTGGCCAAATGAAGCTTTCTTT. As protein: CSVLGQEWPNEAFF.

The V and J genes are TRBV7-9 and TRBJ1-2; 10 positions agree with TRBD1. The J segment lost 8 bases and the V segment lost 5 bases, leaving 5 bases of the junction unmatched. Looked up from germline, CDR1 is SEHNR and CDR2 is FQNEAQ (reference sequence). This CDR3 is built from 13 residues. CDR3 coding DNA: TGTGCCAGCAGCCAGGGGACAGGGGTCGGCTACACCTTC. Amino acid sequence: CASSQGTGVGYTF. Drawing the rest from reference TRBV7-9 and TRBJ1-2, the complete variable domain is DTGVSQNPRHKITKRGQNVTFRCDPISEHNRLYWYRQTLGQGPEFLTYFQNEAQLEKSRLLSDRFSAERPKGSFSTLEIQRTEQGDSAMYLCASSQGTGVGYTFGSGTRLTVV.

CDR3 in DNA: TGTGCCAGCAGTGAACTAGAGAAGCCAACAGATACGCAGTATTTT. Translation gives CASSELEKPTDTQYF. The V gene is TRBV25-1, the J gene TRBJ2-3; D call uncertain. Trimming pared 2 bases from V and 3 bases from J, leaving 12 bases between. Germline V gives CDR1 MGHDK, CDR2 SYGVNS. This CDR3 has 15 residues.

The V and J genes are TRBV11-2 and TRBJ2-7; 7 positions agree with TRBD1. This CDR3 is built from 14 residues. Per germline, CDR1 SGHAT and CDR2 FQNNGV. V shed 1 base, J shed 2 bases, and the junction held 2 bases outside the gene matches. The CDR3 sequence is CASSLVGGAYEQYF. CDR3 DNA sequence: TGTGCCAGCAGCTTAGTAGGGGGCGCCTACGAGCAGTACTTC.

This chain uses TRBV5-4 with TRBJ2-1; D is undetermined. V lost 4 bases, J lost 8 bases, and 13 bases lay in between. The CDR3 spans 13 residues. Germline V gives CDR1 SGHNT, CDR2 YYREEE (reference sequence). The CDR3 spells CASSLPVLDEQFF. CDR3 nucleotides: TGTGCCAGCAGCCTCCCTGTTTTAGATGAGCAGTTCTTC.

The chain links TRBV6-5 to TRBJ1-2; D is uncertain. The germline gives CDR1 MNHEY, CDR2 SVGAGI. The CDR3 totals 13 residues. V lost 2 bases and J lost 6, with 10 bases in between. This chain's CDR3 is CASSYEGIDGYTF. The CDR3 DNA reads as TGTGCCAGCAGTTACGAGGGTATTGATGGCTACACCTTC.